This T cell receptor beta chain is from a study of CD8 T cells in ankylosing spondylitis. Overall study results and limits: A motif in TCR beta, a set of roughly eight highly homologous variants, appeared characteristic of ankylosing spondylitis blood. Both synovial fluid and blood in reactive arthritis had previously been reported to carry some motif variants.

Quantitative molecular-barcoded 5'-RACE generated the TCR beta libraries. MiXCR, run by TCRdb on the 5' RACE reads, gives a single entry per CDR3 protein. The data hold fewer than 150,000 distinct CDR3 sequences, with roughly 6.6% observed a single time. This clonotype was counted ten times or more. What it binds is unknown. This receptor was taken from a female donor with ankylosing spondylitis or in good health (not recorded which). Sequencing was performed on blood, either unsorted or a sorted T cell fraction (not recorded which).

CDR3 region: CASSLVTVSTDTQYF. Written as DNA, the CDR3 is TGCGCCAGCAGCTTGGTTACGGTTAGCACAGATACGCAGTATTTT. The V gene is TRBV5-1, the J gene TRBJ2-3, with unresolved D. V lost 0 bases, J lost 0 bases, and 8 bases lay in between. Germline-derived CDR1 and CDR2 are SGHRS and YFSETQ. This CDR3 contains 15 residues.